The rows below give T cell receptor beta chains drawn from one sample of a study of blood T cell repertoires in COVID-19. Repertoires were generated with immunoSEQ multiplex PCR, while TCRdb's copy carries only in-frame clones and drops some. The data show approximately 130,000 clones, more than 70% seen once. The sample consisted of peripheral blood. The receptors originated from a human donor in a cohort sampled during active COVID-19. Each CDR3 is given with its conserved first and last residue. A D gene is named only where the DNA matches it firmly. Clone sizes are given selectively: once, few, many, or a class where the clone is expanded.

V	D	J	size	CDR3	DNA
TRBV11-1	TRBD1	TRBJ1-4	once	CASSPGTGWSEKLFF	TGTGCCAGCAGCCCGGGGACAGGGTGGTCTGAAAAACTGTTTTTT
TRBV11-2	.	TRBJ1-3	.	CASSLGSSGNTIYF	TGTGCCAGCAGCTTGGGCAGCTCTGGAAACACCATATATTTT
TRBV20-1	TRBD2	TRBJ2-3	.	CSASMTSGDTQYF	TGCAGTGCTAGTATGACTAGCGGGGATACGCAGTATTTT
TRBV10-3	.	TRBJ2-1	.	CASRDGRGYNEQFF	TGTGCCAGCCGGGACGGGAGAGGCTACAATGAGCAGTTCTTC
TRBV7-2	.	TRBJ1-3	.	CASSAPQGGGNTIYF	TGTGCCAGCAGCGCGCCACAGGGTGGGGGAAACACCATATATTTT
TRBV5-1	.	TRBJ2-1	.	CASSLTRNEQFF	TGCGCCAGCAGCTTGACCAGGAATGAGCAGTTCTTC
TRBV29-1	.	TRBJ1-1	.	CSATGSTEAFF	TGCAGCGCCACAGGGAGCACTGAAGCTTTCTTT
TRBV6-5	.	TRBJ1-2	.	CASSPDRNYGYTF	TGTGCCAGCAGTCCCGACAGAAACTATGGCTACACCTTC
TRBV6-5	.	TRBJ2-2	.	CASKIAAGELFF	TGTGCCAGCAAAATAGCGGCCGGGGAGCTGTTTTTT
TRBV5-6	.	TRBJ1-3	.	CASSDGSGNTIYF	TGTGCCAGCAGCGACGGGAGTGGAAACACCATATATTTT
TRBV5-4	.	TRBJ1-4	.	CASSLYGVEKLFF	TGTGCCAGCAGCTTGTACGGGGTTGAAAAACTGTTTTTT
TRBV7-9	TRBD1	TRBJ2-3	.	CASSYDREADTQYF	TGTGCCAGCAGCTACGACAGGGAAGCAGATACGCAGTATTTT
TRBV7-2	.	TRBJ2-3	once	CASNPIRRGDTQYF	TGTGCCAGCAACCCAATACGGCGAGGGGATACGCAGTATTTT
TRBV9	.	TRBJ2-3	.	CASSVSGTSTDTQYF	TGTGCCAGCAGCGTCAGCGGAACTAGCACAGATACGCAGTATTTT
TRBV28	TRBD1	TRBJ1-2	.	CASRSTGVDGYTF	TGTGCCAGCAGAAGTACAGGGGTCGACGGCTACACCTTC
TRBV9	TRBD2	TRBJ2-2	.	CASSLTGTSGFANTGELFF	TGTGCCAGCAGCCTTACCGGGACTAGCGGCTTCGCGAACACCGGGGAGCTGTTTTTT
TRBV6-1	.	TRBJ1-6	medium-sized	CASSDSGNNSPLHF	TGTGCCAGCAGTGATTCGGGGAATAATTCACCCCTCCACTTT
TRBV25-1	.	TRBJ1-2	.	CASINWNYGYTF	TGTGCCAGTATAAACTGGAACTATGGCTACACCTTC
TRBV5-4	TRBD2	TRBJ2-2	.	CASSKIAGGSTGELFF	TGTGCCAGCAGTAAAATAGCGGGGGGTTCAACCGGGGAGCTGTTTTTT
TRBV7-2	.	TRBJ1-2	.	CASSPGGANYGYTF	TGTGCCAGCAGCCCGGGGGGGGCTAACTATGGCTACACCTTC
TRBV7-9	TRBD1	TRBJ2-2	once	CASSQGAGELFF	TGTGCCAGCAGCCAGGGGGCCGGGGAGCTGTTTTTT
TRBV10-2	.	TRBJ1-1	.	CASSALENTEAFF	TGCGCCAGCAGTGCTTTAGAGAACACTGAAGCTTTCTTT
TRBV9	.	TRBJ1-1	once	CASSVDGSPMNTEAFF	TGTGCCAGCAGCGTAGACGGGAGTCCTATGAACACTGAAGCTTTCTTT
TRBV19	.	TRBJ2-2	.	CASSIGQGRTGELFF	TGTGCCAGTAGTATTGGCCAGGGAAGAACCGGGGAGCTGTTTTTT
TRBV7-9	.	TRBJ1-4	once	CASSLVIREDFGNEKLFF	TGTGCCAGCAGCTTAGTGATCCGGGAGGACTTTGGAAATGAAAAACTGTTTTTT
TRBV13	.	TRBJ1-2	.	CASSPTRHLNYGYTF	TGTGCCAGCAGTCCTACCCGACATTTAAACTATGGCTACACCTTC
TRBV28	.	TRBJ2-2	.	CASRTPLLGGDTGELFF	TGTGCCAGCAGAACTCCTCTCCTGGGGGGAGACACCGGGGAGCTGTTTTTT
TRBV5-6	TRBD1	TRBJ2-4	.	CASSLETGAAFSTKNIQYF	TGTGCCAGCAGCTTAGAGACAGGGGCCGCTTTCAGCACCAAAAACATTCAGTACTTC
TRBV7-2	.	TRBJ2-5	.	CASSFDRAGETQYF	TGTGCCAGCAGCTTTGACAGGGCGGGGGAGACCCAGTACTTC
TRBV5-6	.	TRBJ1-2	.	CASSPTGRDYGYTF	TGTGCCAGCAGCCCAACGGGGAGGGACTATGGCTACACCTTC
TRBV14	TRBD1	TRBJ1-1	.	CASSQRSFGTGAGSLPEAFF	TGTGCCAGCAGCCAAAGAAGTTTCGGGACAGGGGCGGGGAGCTTACCTGAAGCTTTCTTT
TRBV27	TRBD2	TRBJ2-3	.	CASSPGAGGVNTQYF	TGTGCCAGCAGTCCGGGAGCGGGAGGGGTTAATACGCAGTATTTT
TRBV30	TRBD2	TRBJ2-5	.	CAWSTGLGETQYF	TGTGCCTGGAGCACGGGACTAGGGGAGACCCAGTACTTC
TRBV11-3	.	TRBJ2-5	.	CASSSPGSKMVATQYF	TGTGCCAGCAGCTCGCCGGGATCAAAGATGGTAGCGACCCAGTACTTC
TRBV5-8	.	TRBJ1-2	.	CASSLEVGSNYGYTF	TGTGCCAGCAGCTTGGAGGTGGGCTCTAACTATGGCTACACCTTC
TRBV9	TRBD1	TRBJ1-3	.	CASQQGAGGNTIYF	TGTGCCAGCCAACAGGGGGCTGGTGGAAACACCATATATTTT
TRBV19	TRBD1	TRBJ1-3	.	CASTPFGTATGNTIYF	TGTGCCAGTACCCCATTCGGGACAGCGACTGGAAACACCATATATTTT
TRBV5-1	.	TRBJ1-3	.	CASSPTPGAGNTIYF	TGCGCCAGCAGCCCAACACCAGGGGCCGGAAACACCATATATTTT
TRBV6-5	.	TRBJ1-3	.	CASSSPRGPSGNTIYF	TGTGCCAGCAGTTCCCCCAGGGGACCCTCTGGAAACACCATATATTTT
TRBV19	.	TRBJ1-1	.	CASTNQGDPVTEAFF	TGTGCCAGTACCAATCAAGGGGATCCCGTAACTGAAGCTTTCTTT
TRBV30	.	TRBJ2-7	.	CAWGQNYEQYF	TGTGCCTGGGGACAGAACTACGAGCAGTACTTC
TRBV5-4	.	TRBJ1-2	.	CASSLGTGGGGYTF	TGTGCCAGCAGCTTGGGGACGGGGGGTGGCGGCTACACCTTC
TRBV7-2	TRBD2	TRBJ2-2	.	CASSLTSYAGELFF	TGTGCCAGCAGCCTGACTAGCTACGCCGGGGAGCTGTTTTTT
TRBV13	.	TRBJ1-2	.	CASSPPGGGGYTF	TGTGCCAGCAGCCCGCCGGGCGGAGGCGGCTACACCTTC
TRBV4-1	.	TRBJ1-1	.	CASSQDPFGVLTEAFF	TGCGCCAGCAGCCAAGATCCGTTCGGGGTGCTCACTGAAGCTTTCTTT
TRBV27	TRBD1	TRBJ1-2	.	CASSFWTGGIFYGYTF	TGTGCCAGCAGTTTCTGGACAGGGGGGATTTTCTATGGCTACACCTTC
TRBV13	.	TRBJ1-1	.	CASSSTPGTEAFF	TGTGCCAGCAGCTCAACCCCAGGAACTGAAGCTTTCTTT
TRBV7-2	.	TRBJ1-6	.	CASSLGARLGVNSPLHF	TGTGCCAGCAGCTTAGGGGCGAGGTTAGGGGTAAATTCACCCCTCCACTTT
TRBV7-9	.	TRBJ1-4	.	CASRPSMGAQGKLFF	TGTGCCAGCAGGCCCTCTATGGGGGCCCAAGGAAAACTGTTTTTT
TRBV5-6	.	TRBJ2-2	many	CASSLAGDGELFF	TGTGCCAGCAGCCTTGCAGGCGACGGGGAGCTGTTTTTT
TRBV7-9	.	TRBJ2-3	once	CASSSNTGSLTDTQYF	TGTGCCAGCAGCTCCAATACCGGGTCTCTCACAGATACGCAGTATTTT
TRBV20-1	.	TRBJ2-5	.	CSARDRETQYF	TGCAGTGCTAGAGATCGAGAGACCCAGTACTTC
TRBV27	.	TRBJ1-2	.	CASSTSTRGYGYTF	TGTGCCAGCAGCACCAGCACGCGGGGCTATGGCTACACCTTC